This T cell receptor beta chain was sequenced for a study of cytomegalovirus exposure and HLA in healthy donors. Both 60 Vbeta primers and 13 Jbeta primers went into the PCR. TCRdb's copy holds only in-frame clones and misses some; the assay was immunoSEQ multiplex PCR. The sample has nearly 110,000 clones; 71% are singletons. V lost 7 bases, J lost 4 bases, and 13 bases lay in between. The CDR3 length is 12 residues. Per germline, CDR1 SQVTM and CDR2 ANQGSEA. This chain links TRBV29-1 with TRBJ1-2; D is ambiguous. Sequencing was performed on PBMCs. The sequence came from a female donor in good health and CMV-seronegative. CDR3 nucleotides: TGCAGCGCTCTCGAGAGCGGCTATGGCTACACCTTC. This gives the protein CSALESGYGYTF.